The 10 T cell receptor beta chains presented below share a single source sample, sequenced in a study of identical twins. TCRdb reanalysed the 5' RACE reads using MiXCR and keeps one entry per CDR3 protein. The profile shows fewer than 500,000 distinct CDR3 sequences, roughly a quarter of them singletons. This same sample was also part of a study on T cells expressing NK-cell markers.

The sequencing sample was made of CD4+ T cells sorted from blood. These receptors all come from a woman aged 18-29 years in good health.

The chain joins TRBV3-1 to TRBJ2-2, with TRBD2 identical over 11 bases. V shed 8 bases and J 6 bases; nucleotides not matched to a gene: 8. This CDR3 comprises 15 residues. CDR1 is LGHDT and CDR2 is YNNKEL in the germline V gene (reference sequence). The CDR3 nucleotides are TGTGCCAGCTCCTTAACTAGCGGGAGTGCCGGGGAGCTGTTTTTT. This encodes CASSLTSGSAGELFF.

This chain links TRBV6-2 or TRBV6-3 with TRBJ2-1; D is ambiguous. The CDR3 loop spans 14 amino acids. V lost 2 bases to trimming and J lost 7 bases, with 12 bases between them. CDR1 is MNHEY and CDR2 is SVGEGT in the germline V gene. The CDR3 is CASSYPFLENEQFF. CDR3 coding DNA: TGTGCCAGCAGTTACCCCTTTTTAGAAAATGAGCAGTTCTTC.

This clonotype has just a few counts. This chain uses TRBV10-3 with TRBJ1-6; D possibly corresponds to TRBD1 (5 bases). The CDR3 totals 16 residues. CDR1 ENHRY and CDR2 SYGVKD come from the germline V gene. The germline V and J ends were trimmed by 6 bases and 10 bases, with 22 bases remaining between them. CDR3 sequence: CAISETDQPGQSPLHF. The CDR3 DNA follows: TGTGCCATCAGCGAGACAGATCAACCTGGTCAGTCACCCCTCCACTTT.

This clonotype showed up many times. The rearrangement uses TRBV5-1 and TRBJ2-3; D remains ambiguous. This CDR3 is built from 14 residues. Germline CDR1 reads SGHRS; CDR2 reads YFSETQ. V gave up 4 bases and J gave up 2 bases, with 11 bases separating them. The CDR3 is CASSISGVTDTQYF. CDR3 nucleotides: TGCGCCAGCAGCATCAGTGGGGTCACAGATACGCAGTATTTT.

The chain uses TRBV20-1 and TRBJ2-2; D ambiguous. Per germline, CDR1 DFQATT and CDR2 SNEGSKA (reference sequence). The V end was cut by 0 bases, the J end by 0 bases, with 5 bases between. The CDR3 length is 14 residues. In DNA, the CDR3 is TGCAGTGCTAGAGAGCAAGCGAACACCGGGGAGCTGTTTTTT. It yields the protein CSAREQANTGELFF.

V is TRBV29-1 and J is TRBJ2-7, with D possibly matching TRBD2 (6 bases). V lost 7 bases and J 7 bases, leaving 20 bases between the germline ends. Germline CDR1 is SQVTM and CDR2 is ANQGSEA. The CDR3 loop spans 13 amino acids. The CDR3 bases are TGCAGCGGAGGGGTGGCGGGATCGAGGGAGCAGTACTTC. Amino acids: CSGGVAGSREQYF.

CDR3 in DNA: TGTGCCAGCAGTGGCAACAGGGGGCGGCGCGAGCAGTACTTC. Encoded protein: CASSGNRGRREQYF. V usage is TRBV6-1 and J usage is TRBJ2-7, with 9 bases matching TRBD1. V shed 4 bases and J 6 bases; nucleotides not matched to a gene: 7. The CDR3 loop spans 14 amino acids. CDR1 MNHNS and CDR2 SASEGT come from the germline V gene.

This sequence joins TRBV29-1 and TRBJ2-1, with D uncertain. The CDR3 is made up of 11 amino acids. CDR1 and CDR2 (germline): SQVTM, ANQGSEA. Trimming took 7 bases from V and 7 from J, leaving 11 bases between them. The CDR3, as DNA: TGCAGCGCCCGCCCAGCGAATGAGCAGTTCTTC. Translated, it gives CSARPANEQFF.

The chain links TRBV15 to TRBJ2-1; no firm D call. Trimming removed 0 bases at V and 8 bases at J, with 8 bases between. This CDR3 contains 13 residues. CDR1 and CDR2 (germline): LNHNV, YYDKDF (reference sequence). CDR3 nucleotide sequence: TGTGCCACCAGCAGAGATTTAAGGGATGAGCAGTTCTTC. It codes for CATSRDLRDEQFF. Drawing the rest from reference TRBV15 and TRBJ2-1, the complete variable domain is DAMVIQNPRYQVTQFGKPVTLSCSQTLNHNVMYWYQQKSSQAPKLLFHYYDKDFNNEADTPDNFQSRRPNTSFCFLDIRSPGLGDTAMYLCATSRDLRDEQFFGPGTRLTVL.

Only a few counts were recorded for this clonotype. The chain has TRBV20-1 and TRBJ1-5; D may be TRBD1 (5 bases). Trimming removed 0 bases from V and 4 bases from J, with 13 bases in between. Germline assignment: CDR1 DFQATT and CDR2 SNEGSKA (reference sequence). The CDR3 covers 15 residues. Here the CDR3 DNA reads TGCAGTGCTAGAGATACCCAGGGCCGAAATCAGCCCCAGCATTTT. Protein product: CSARDTQGRNQPQHF.